These 22 T cell receptor beta chains share one sample of origin, sequenced in a study of radiation and T cells in renal cell carcinoma. Regarding time point: blood 4 weeks post-SBRT, at nephrectomy. Sample treatment: 15 Gy SBRT to primary tumor, nephrectomy 4 weeks later. Generated by immunoSEQ multiplex PCR, the TCRdb table keeps only in-frame clones and is missing some. The sample consists of just under 150,000 clones, 70% to 90% of them appearing once. This sample comprised blood, obtained from a patient whose treatment included radiotherapy and nephrectomy. Every receptor here comes from a woman aged 50 to 65 with renal cell carcinoma.

CDR3 in amino acids: CASRAGQGEYYGYTF. Written as DNA, the CDR3 is TGTGCCAGCAGGGCGGGACAGGGGGAGTACTATGGCTACACCTTC. This chain uses TRBV2 with TRBJ1-2, with 11 bases aligning to TRBD1. CDR1 and CDR2 from the germline V gene are SNHLY and FYNNEI. CDR3 length: 15 amino acids. V shed 6 bases, J shed 3 bases, and the junction held 6 bases outside the gene matches.

This chain links TRBV18 with TRBJ2-7, with 11 bases matching TRBD2. The germline CDR1 and CDR2 sequences are KGHSH and LQKENI. The CDR3 loop spans 16 amino acids. The ends lost 3 bases at V and 2 bases at J; junction bases unmatched: 6. The CDR3 sequence is CASSPAGLAATYEQYF. In DNA, the CDR3 is TGTGCCAGCTCACCGGCGGGACTAGCGGCTACCTACGAGCAGTACTTC.

CDR3 bases: TGTGCCAGCAGTGAATTCGAGACCTACAACACTGAAGCTTTCTTT. This gives the protein CASSEFETYNTEAFF. The chain is built from TRBV6-1 and TRBJ1-1; D gene uncertain. The CDR3 runs 15 residues. From germline, CDR1 is MNHNS and CDR2 SASEGT. With 2 bases removed from V and 2 bases from J, the gap between germline ends came to 12 bases.

This clone has a count of ten or more. The chain combines TRBV2 with TRBJ2-5; D uncertain. CDR3 length: 13 amino acids. Germline lookup yields CDR1 SNHLY and CDR2 FYNNEI. Trimming removed 7 bases at V and 2 bases at J, with 11 bases between. CDR3 bases: TGTGCCAGCACCCTATCGCGGCAAGAGACCCAGTACTTC. Translating gives CASTLSRQETQYF.

The genes are TRBV4-1 and TRBJ1-2, with D unclear. Germline values: CDR1 MGHRA, CDR2 YSYEKL. Trimming took off 1 base at V and 1 base at J, with 10 bases between the two ends. The CDR3 has 15 amino acids. The CDR3 is CASSQAGGDNYGYTF. For the CDR3, the DNA is TGCGCCAGCAGCCAAGCCGGCGGTGATAACTATGGCTACACCTTC.

V and J are TRBV19 and TRBJ2-1, with D perhaps matching TRBD2 (6 bases). Per the germline V gene, CDR1 is LNHDA and CDR2 is SQIVND (reference sequence). Trimming shortened V by 6 bases and J by 0 bases, and 18 bases separated the two germline ends. The CDR3 contains 17 residues. This CDR3 is CASRPKSLARSYNEQFF. The CDR3 nucleotides read TGTGCCAGTAGGCCAAAGTCCCTAGCGCGCTCCTACAATGAGCAGTTCTTC.

This rearrangement joins TRBV5-1 to TRBJ2-7; tentative D call: TRBD2 (6 bases). The CDR3 runs 16 residues. Germline V gene sequence: CDR1 SGHRS, CDR2 YFSETQ. The ends were cut back, 4 bases at V and 0 bases at J, with 17 bases in the middle. The CDR3 region is CASSATELASSYEQYF. CDR3 bases: TGCGCCAGCAGCGCGACTGAACTAGCCAGCTCCTACGAGCAGTACTTC.

The gene calls are TRBV4-1 and TRBJ1-2, with D unclear. V lost 0 bases to trimming and J lost 2 bases, with 7 bases between them. CDR1 and CDR2 (germline): MGHRA, YSYEKL. This CDR3 comprises 14 residues. The CDR3 protein is CASSQDVVNYGYTF. The CDR3, as DNA: TGCGCCAGCAGCCAAGATGTGGTGAACTATGGCTACACCTTC.

The J gene is TRBJ2-7, the V gene TRBV19, with D possibly being TRBD1 (6 bases). V was trimmed by 4 bases and J by 3 bases, leaving 13 bases between them. This CDR3 comprises 14 residues. Germline values: CDR1 LNHDA, CDR2 SQIVND (reference sequence). The CDR3 here is CASSTRDTYYEQYF. CDR3 nucleotides: TGTGCCAGTAGTACCCGGGACACCTACTACGAGCAGTACTTC. The full variable domain, in which reference TRBV19 and TRBJ2-7 provide the parts outside the CDR3, is DGGITQSPKYLFRKEGQNVTLSCEQNLNHDAMYWYRQDPGQGLRLIYYSQIVNDFQKGDIAEGYSVSREKKESFPLTVTSAQKNPTAFYLCASSTRDTYYEQYFGPGTRLTVT.

This sequence joins TRBV7-2 and TRBJ1-6; 10 nucleotides match TRBD1. J was trimmed by 9 bases and V by 5 bases; bases with no gene match: 7. The CDR3 spans 15 residues. Germline V lookup: CDR1 SGHTA, CDR2 FQGNSA. The CDR3, as DNA: TGTGCCAGCAGCGCGACAGGGGGCTCCGGTTCACCCCTCCACTTT. Its protein product is CASSATGGSGSPLHF.

The chain has TRBV7-9 and TRBJ1-6; 9 bases agree with TRBD1. The CDR3 has 15 residues. The germline gives CDR1 SEHNR, CDR2 FQNEAQ (reference sequence). The trim removed 0 bases at V and 9 bases at J, leaving 3 bases unmatched. The CDR3 loop is CASSLAGTGLSPLHF. In nucleotides, the CDR3 is TGTGCCAGCAGCTTAGCCGGGACAGGGCTTTCACCCCTCCACTTT. Together with reference TRBV7-9 and TRBJ1-6, the CDR3 gives the full variable domain: DTGVSQNPRHKITKRGQNVTFRCDPISEHNRLYWYRQTLGQGPEFLTYFQNEAQLEKSRLLSDRFSAERPKGSFSTLEIQRTEQGDSAMYLCASSLAGTGLSPLHFGNGTRLTVT.

The V call is TRBV5-4, the J call TRBJ2-1, with 7 bases matching TRBD2. From germline, CDR1 is SGHNT and CDR2 YYREEE (reference sequence). This CDR3 contains 14 residues. The ends lost 5 bases at V and 4 bases at J; junction bases unmatched: 6. CDR3 region: CASSGAGVYNEQFF. CDR3 DNA: TGTGCCAGCAGTGGGGCGGGGGTATACAATGAGCAGTTCTTC.

This chain uses TRBV7-2 with TRBJ2-3, with TRBD1 matching over 7 bases. V lost 6 bases to trimming and J lost 2 bases; unmatched junction nucleotides: 11. The CDR3 length is 16 residues. Germline loops: CDR1 SGHTA, CDR2 FQGNSA. The CDR3 nucleotides are TGTGCCAGCAGGATTACCGCGACAGGGAACACAGATACGCAGTATTTT. It translates to CASRITATGNTDTQYF. Supplemented by reference TRBV7-2 and TRBJ2-3, the full variable domain reads GAGVSQSPSNKVTEKGKDVELRCDPISGHTALYWYRQSLGQGLEFLIYFQGNSAPDKSGLPSDRFSAERTGGSVSTLTIQRTQQEDSAVYLCASRITATGNTDTQYFGPGTRLTVL.

The chain joins TRBV27 to TRBJ2-2; 8 positions agree with TRBD2. The J segment lost 6 bases and the V segment lost 4 bases, leaving 10 bases of the junction unmatched. The CDR3 sequence is 16 residues long. CDR1 and CDR2 (germline): MNHEY, SMNVEV (reference sequence). Here the CDR3 reads CASSSLGSGKAGELFF. In nucleotides, the CDR3 is TGTGCCAGCAGTTCCTTGGGTAGCGGGAAGGCCGGGGAGCTGTTTTTT.

The V gene is TRBV19, the J gene TRBJ2-5, with a possible D match to TRBD2 (5 bases). V was pared by 1 base and J by 7 bases, with 7 bases between. CDR1 and CDR2 (germline): LNHDA, SQIVND (reference sequence). The CDR3 covers 12 residues. The CDR3 bases are TGTGCCAGTAGTATAGGAGAGGGGACCCAGTACTTC. It codes for CASSIGEGTQYF.

This chain joins TRBV9 and TRBJ2-2; tentatively, D is TRBD1 (6 bases). Germline CDR1 SGDLS, CDR2 YYNGEE. This CDR3 has 15 amino acids. V dropped 3 bases and J dropped 3 bases, with 12 bases sitting between them. CDR3 residues: CASSDPKGDTGELFF. CDR3 in DNA: TGTGCCAGCAGCGATCCAAAGGGGGACACCGGGGAGCTGTTTTTT.

This sequence joins TRBV27 and TRBJ1-1, with TRBD1 matching 7 bases. Looked up from germline, CDR1 is MNHEY and CDR2 is SMNVEV (reference sequence). CDR3 size: 14 residues. With 3 bases clipped from V and 4 bases from J, the junction kept 5 bases outside the gene matches. CDR3 nucleotide sequence: TGTGCCAGCAGTTTGACAGGGTTTAGCACTGAAGCTTTCTTT. The encoded protein is CASSLTGFSTEAFF.

J is TRBJ1-5 and V is TRBV6-1; D may be TRBD1 (5 bases). The CDR3 is 15 residues long. The V end was cut by 6 bases, the J end by 0 bases, with 12 bases between. CDR1 is MNHNS and CDR2 is SASEGT in the germline V gene. The CDR3 DNA is TGTGCCAGCAGATCGTCACAGGATAGCAATCAGCCCCAGCATTTT. Protein product: CASRSSQDSNQPQHF.

This chain links TRBV5-6 with TRBJ2-1, with D unclear. This CDR3 has 12 amino acids. CDR1 is SGHDT and CDR2 is YYEEEE in the germline V gene. The V end was cut by 1 base, the J end by 6 bases, with 5 bases between. CDR3 region: CASSLKGNEQFF. The CDR3 DNA sequence: TGTGCCAGCAGCTTGAAAGGCAATGAGCAGTTCTTC. Filled out from reference TRBV5-6 and TRBJ2-1, the complete variable domain reads DAGVTQSPTHLIKTRGQQVTLRCSPKSGHDTVSWYQQALGQGPQFIFQYYEEEERQRGNFPDRFSGHQFPNYSSELNVNALLLGDSALYLCASSLKGNEQFFGPGTRLTVL.

The rearrangement uses TRBV9 and TRBJ2-3; D is uncertain. In germline, CDR1 is SGDLS, CDR2 YYNGEE. The CDR3 contains 16 residues. V was shortened by 0 bases and J by 0 bases, with 11 bases between the two germline ends. CDR3 sequence reads: CASSVDGPASTDTQYF. Here the CDR3 DNA reads TGTGCCAGCAGCGTAGATGGGCCAGCCAGCACAGATACGCAGTATTTT.

This sequence joins TRBV14 and TRBJ2-5; 7 bases fit TRBD1. V shed 3 bases, J shed 3 bases, and the junction held 4 bases outside the gene matches. The germline V gene encodes CDR1 SGHDN and CDR2 FVKESK. CDR3 size: 14 residues. This chain's CDR3 is CASSHLDREETQYF. CDR3 bases: TGTGCCAGCAGCCATCTAGACAGGGAAGAGACCCAGTACTTC.

V usage is TRBV9 and J usage is TRBJ2-2; D gene ambiguous. CDR1 is SGDLS, CDR2 YYNGEE, per germline. V was pared by 4 bases and J by 5 bases, with 21 bases between. The CDR3 runs to 17 residues. In nucleotides, the CDR3 is TGTGCCAGCAGCCCTCTGAGGACCCCAGTAAGGACCGGGGAGCTGTTTTTT. Its translation: CASSPLRTPVRTGELFF.